Listed here is a single T cell receptor (beta chain). Its binding antigen is unknown. There are no base qualities to consult, and no much larger clone falls within one base. The collaborating institutions used their own protocols to collect whole blood in K2EDTA tubes. For TCRbeta analysis, collaborators shipped samples in one of three forms: frozen whole blood, isolated PBMCs, or DNA extracted from either of those sample types. The sample comes from a study of blood T cell repertoires in COVID-19 (dated by TCRdb to about 2020). Background for the entire study: The collaborator samples originated in the United States, Italy and Spain and spanned the acute and convalescent phases of COVID-19. The prospective study material was composed of cDNA or gDNA derived from T cells, B-cell-depleted T cells, or PBMCs. Subjects who had been exposed to COVID-19, were actively infected with it, or had recovered from it provided the deeply sampled blood TCRbeta repertoires that made up the dataset. The repertoires were made available in a free public database intended to serve as a resource for research on the immune response to SARS-CoV-2. The samples were drawn from two sources: the first 160 participants of the ongoing ImmuneRACE study, and approximately 1,300 subjects contributed by 6 global collaborators. Sample metadata almost always included a de-identified subject ID, COVID-19 status, age in years and sex. Where available, HLA class I and class II types were obtained from metadata supplied by the sample provider rather than from assay-based typing.

TCRbeta CDR3 regions were amplified from genomic DNA using the immunoSEQ Assay, a bias-controlled multiplex PCR. The paper's processing steps were these. The number of nucleated cells in each sample was estimated from the amplification of reference gene primers within the assay. To quantify the absolute abundance of each unique TCRbeta CDR3 rearrangement, sequence reads were collapsed and filtered. For each sample, productive Simpson clonality was calculated by taking the square root of Simpson's diversity index across productive rearrangements. In TCRdb, the immuneACCESS table is reduced to in-frame sequences with V and J assigned. These tables do not hold every clone; where another copy was compared, an unresolved V gene accounts for under half, and the others remain unexplained. V, J and clone size are those of that table, while D and trimming were read from the DNA. The sample table lists 120,000 or so clones, more than 70% of them with a count of one. The ten largest clones represent 3.9% of the sample.

Points the paper makes about the study in general: The quantity of clinical and demographic metadata differed by source and by participant and was supplied without curation.

The CDR3 runs 15 residues from the cysteine to the phenylalanine. Solely the CDR3 DNA is kept, with 45 bases framed from the first base. Taken from the germline V gene, the CDR1 and CDR2 loops are SGDLS and YYNGEE. V is shortened by 4 bases, J by 0 bases, and the region joining them spans 14 bases. This TCR derives from a man in his 60s with acute or convalescent COVID-19. The chain was built from TRBV9 and TRBJ2-7; TRBD2 is perhaps the D gene, given 7 matching bases. What was sequenced was peripheral blood. The CDR3 is CASSPGGGPSYEQYF. In nucleotide form, the sequence is TGTGCCAGCAGCCCGGGGGGCGGGCCCTCCTACGAGCAGTACTTC.